This T cell receptor (beta chain) was captured by sequencing in a study of vaccination effects on CD4 cells after COVID-19. Expansion of antigen-specific CD4+ T cells with viral peptide pools was carried out by the ViraFEST assay before sequencing. Cultured cells yielded isolated CD4+ T cells after less than 11 days. BNT162b2 vaccine or mRNA-1273 vaccine was given to participants in two doses. Vaccine recipients lacked prior SARS-CoV-2 infection and had negative nucleocapsid antibodies. V was shortened by 6 bases and J by 7 bases, with 16 bases between the two germline ends. Per the germline V gene, CDR1 is MNHNY and CDR2 is SVGAGI (reference sequence). The CDR3 length is 15 residues. Of note for this clone: The antigen is not known.

Assay used: immunoSEQ multiplex PCR; TCRdb lists only in-frame clones, some missing. Of 30,000 to 45,000 clones listed, approximately 82% are singletons. The rearrangement uses TRBV6-6 and TRBJ1-6; D is undetermined. Sequenced here: CD4+ T cells from PBMCs cultured with HCoV-NL63 spike peptides, sampled after COVID-19 vaccination. The receptor comes from a human donor who received a COVID-19 vaccine. Some clones in this sample may be carry-over from other donors' samples. The CDR3 here is CASRPPGGQNSPLHF. The CDR3, as DNA: TGTGCCAGCAGACCTCCGGGAGGGCAAAATTCACCCCTCCACTTT.